This entry describes one T cell receptor beta chain. As yet, its antigen is unknown. This sample was included in a study of shared clonotypes between healthy human individuals. Looking at the study overall: The donor pool was made up of a couple of women and a few men aged 18 to 49. Study-level points and caveats: Estimated richness values were generally larger in naive subsets than in memory subsets.

This CDR3 has 15 residues. Germline CDR1 is LNHDA and CDR2 is SQIVND (reference sequence). The V and J ends lost 3 bases and 8 bases respectively, with 16 bases between them. Healthy and HIV-negative, the adult donors had no recent acute infections or vaccinations. Repertoires were generated with immunoSEQ multiplex PCR, while TCRdb's copy carries only in-frame clones and drops some. The data show 300,000 to 400,000 clones, more than 60% seen once. The source material was memory CD4+ T cells sorted from blood. Subset of the sample: CD45RA-negative fraction. The V call is TRBV19, the J call TRBJ2-2; D possibly corresponds to TRBD1 (5 bases). This TCR derives from a man aged 25 to 40 in good health. The CDR3 DNA follows: TGTGCCAGTAGTATTCTTGTACAGGTCCGGGGGGAGCTGTTTTTT. The encoded protein is CASSILVQVRGELFF.